This T cell receptor (beta chain) was identified during a study of early T cells in non-severe SARS-CoV-2 infection. Whole-study results and caveats: Matching results from VDJdb favored anti-spike CD8 responses, leaving private and CD4 specificities undetected.

cDNA molecules, individually, were tagged with unique molecular identifiers. TCRdb called the 5' RACE reads again in MiXCR, with one record for every CDR3 protein. Of around 83,000 distinct CDR3 sequences listed, more than 9% are singletons. The CDR3 spans 13 residues. CDR1 SGHVS and CDR2 FNYEAQ come from the germline V gene. Concerning this clonotype: The antigen remains undetermined. The junction differs from germline at one of its ends, possibly a read error.

The source material was whole blood, sampled at baseline. The origin of this receptor is an adult who was a healthcare worker with PCR-confirmed SARS-CoV-2 infection or an uninfected control (not recorded which). The chain has TRBV7-6 and TRBJ2-7; tentative D call: TRBD2 (5 bases). CDR3 nucleotides: TGTGCCAGCAGCCTAGCCGCGGGTGGGGAGCAGTACTTC. As protein: CASSLAAGGEQYF.